This T cell receptor (beta chain) was retrieved from a study of cytomegalovirus exposure and HLA in healthy donors. Overall study findings and caveats: Clonal expansion was found to be greater in HLA-associated TCR beta chains than in equally common others in a later analysis.

V shed 4 bases and J shed 4 bases, with 6 bases lying between them. The length of the CDR3 is 11 residues. CDR1 SGHDT and CDR2 YYEEEE come from the germline V gene. Points on this clone: What it recognizes is unknown.

Vbeta (60) and Jbeta (13) primers were used in the PCR. Repertoires were generated with immunoSEQ multiplex PCR, while TCRdb's copy carries only in-frame clones and drops some. The sample carries 150,000 to 200,000 clones, about 90% recorded once. The receptor's source is a girl in the first two years of life in good health and CMV-seronegative. V and J are TRBV5-6 and TRBJ2-7, with D hard to call. Sequenced sample: PBMCs. The CDR3 sequence is CASSNKYEQYF. CDR3 nucleotide sequence: TGTGCCAGCAGCAATAAATACGAGCAGTACTTC.